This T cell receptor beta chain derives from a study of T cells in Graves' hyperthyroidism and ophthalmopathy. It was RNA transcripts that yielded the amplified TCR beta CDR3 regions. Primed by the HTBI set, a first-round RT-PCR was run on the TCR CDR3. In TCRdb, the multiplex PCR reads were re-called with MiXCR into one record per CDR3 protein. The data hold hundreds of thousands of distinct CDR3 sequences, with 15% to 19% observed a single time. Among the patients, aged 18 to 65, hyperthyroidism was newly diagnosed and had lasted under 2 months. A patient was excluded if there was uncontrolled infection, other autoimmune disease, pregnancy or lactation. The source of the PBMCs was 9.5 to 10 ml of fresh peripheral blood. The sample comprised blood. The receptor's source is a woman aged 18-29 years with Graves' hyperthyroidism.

The CDR3 region is CASTPRVVLCEQYF. The CDR3 nucleotides are TGTGCCAGCACCCCTCGGGTTGTGTTGTGCGAGCAGTACTTC. The chain links TRBV28 to TRBJ2-7; no firm D call. Germline values: CDR1 MDHEN, CDR2 SYDVKM. There are 14 residues in the CDR3. V lost 7 bases and J 6 bases, leaving 19 bases between the germline ends.